The clone carrying this TCR beta chain was detected only a few times. The data derive from a study of blood T cell repertoires in COVID-19. Whole-study context: Nucleic acid was either cDNA or gDNA, and it came from T cells, B-cell-depleted T cells, or PBMCs.

Study processing details: Reference gene primer amplification gave estimated nucleated cell counts. Assay: immunoSEQ multiplex PCR; the TCRdb copy retains only in-frame clones and omits some. For V, J and clone size, that table is used; D and trimming come from the DNA. The sample lists about half a million clones, roughly 88% occurring once. The CDR3 has 15 amino acids. Germline trimming cut 5 bases from V and 3 bases from J; bases unmatched to any gene: 7. The V gene's germline CDR1 is SGHTA and CDR2 FQGNSA. J is TRBJ1-3 and V is TRBV7-2, with 7 bases identical to TRBD1. The receptor was isolated from a human donor in a cohort sampled during active COVID-19. The sample consisted of peripheral blood. CDR3 nucleotides: TGTGCCAGCAGCCAAGGGGGCGTCGGTGGAAACACCATATATTTT. Residues: CASSQGGVGGNTIYF.